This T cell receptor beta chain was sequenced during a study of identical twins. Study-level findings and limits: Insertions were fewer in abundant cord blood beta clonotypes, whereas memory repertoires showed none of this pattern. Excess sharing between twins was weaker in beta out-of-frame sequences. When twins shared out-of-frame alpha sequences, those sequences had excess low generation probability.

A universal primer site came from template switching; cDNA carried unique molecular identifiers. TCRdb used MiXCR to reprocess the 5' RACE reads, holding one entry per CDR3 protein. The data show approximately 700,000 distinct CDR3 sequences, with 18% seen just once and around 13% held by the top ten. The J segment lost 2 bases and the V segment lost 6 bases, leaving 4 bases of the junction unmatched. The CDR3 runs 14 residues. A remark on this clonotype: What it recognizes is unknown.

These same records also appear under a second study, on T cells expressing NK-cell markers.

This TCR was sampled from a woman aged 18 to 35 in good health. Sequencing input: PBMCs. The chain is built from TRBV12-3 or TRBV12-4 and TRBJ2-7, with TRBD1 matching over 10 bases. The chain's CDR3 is CASRTGTGAYEQYF. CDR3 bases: TGTGCCAGCAGGACCGGGACAGGGGCCTACGAGCAGTACTTC.